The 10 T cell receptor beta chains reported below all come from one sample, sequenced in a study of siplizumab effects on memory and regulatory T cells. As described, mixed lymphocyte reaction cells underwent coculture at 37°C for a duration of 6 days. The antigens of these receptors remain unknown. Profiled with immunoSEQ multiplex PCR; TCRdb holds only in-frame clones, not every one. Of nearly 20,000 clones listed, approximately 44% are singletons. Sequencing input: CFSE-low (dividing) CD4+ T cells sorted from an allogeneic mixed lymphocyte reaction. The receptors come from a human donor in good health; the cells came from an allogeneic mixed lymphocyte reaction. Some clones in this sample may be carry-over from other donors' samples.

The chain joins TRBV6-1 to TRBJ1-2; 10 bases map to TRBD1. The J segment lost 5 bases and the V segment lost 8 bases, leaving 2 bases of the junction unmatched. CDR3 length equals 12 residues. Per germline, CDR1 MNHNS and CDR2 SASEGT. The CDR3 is CASGQGVYGYTF. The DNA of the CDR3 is TGTGCCAGCGGACAGGGGGTATATGGCTACACCTTC.

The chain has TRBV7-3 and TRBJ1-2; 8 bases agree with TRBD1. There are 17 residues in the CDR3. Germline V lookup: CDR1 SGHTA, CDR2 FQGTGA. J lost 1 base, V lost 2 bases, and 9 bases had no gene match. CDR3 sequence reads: CASSLGPGQAGNYGYTF. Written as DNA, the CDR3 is TGTGCCAGCAGCTTAGGTCCGGGACAGGCGGGTAACTATGGCTACACCTTC.

CDR3 DNA sequence: TGCGCCAGCAGCCCCGGAGGCTCCGGGACTACTCAAGAGACCCAGTACTTC. Its protein is CASSPGGSGTTQETQYF. The chain has TRBV5-1 and TRBJ2-5; TRBD2 agrees at 7 bases. The germline V gene encodes CDR1 SGHRS and CDR2 YFSETQ. The CDR3 covers 17 residues. With 4 bases clipped from V and 2 bases from J, the junction kept 14 bases outside the gene matches.

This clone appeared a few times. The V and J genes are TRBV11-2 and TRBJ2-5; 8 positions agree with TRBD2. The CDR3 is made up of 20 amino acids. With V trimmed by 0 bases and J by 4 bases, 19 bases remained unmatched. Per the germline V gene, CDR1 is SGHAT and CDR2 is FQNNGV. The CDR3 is CASSLDFTGGAFGSRETQYF. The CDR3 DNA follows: TGTGCCAGCAGCTTAGATTTCACCGGGGGGGCCTTTGGAAGTCGAGAGACCCAGTACTTC.

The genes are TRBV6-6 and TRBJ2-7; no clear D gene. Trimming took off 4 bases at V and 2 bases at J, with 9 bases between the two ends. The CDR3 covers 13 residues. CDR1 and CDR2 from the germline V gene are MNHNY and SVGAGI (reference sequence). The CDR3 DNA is TGTGCCAGCAGTTTGGTAAGGACCTACGAGCAGTACTTC. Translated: CASSLVRTYEQYF.

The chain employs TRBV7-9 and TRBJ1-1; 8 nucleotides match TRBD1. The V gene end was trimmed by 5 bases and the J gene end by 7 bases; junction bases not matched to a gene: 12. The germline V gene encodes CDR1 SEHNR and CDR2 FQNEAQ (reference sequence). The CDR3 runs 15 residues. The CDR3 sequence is CASSPSPGGGGEAFF. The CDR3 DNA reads TGTGCCAGCAGCCCGTCTCCAGGGGGCGGCGGTGAAGCTTTCTTT.

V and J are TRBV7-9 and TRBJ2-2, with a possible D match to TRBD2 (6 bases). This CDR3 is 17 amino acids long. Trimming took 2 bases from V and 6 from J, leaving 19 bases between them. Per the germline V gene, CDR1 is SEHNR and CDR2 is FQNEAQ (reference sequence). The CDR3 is CASSLFYGSWGAGELFF. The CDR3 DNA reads TGTGCCAGCAGCTTATTCTACGGGAGTTGGGGAGCCGGGGAGCTGTTTTTT.

The CDR3 DNA reads as TGTGCCAGCAGACGGACAGGGAATCAGCCCCAGCATTTT. This translates into CASRRTGNQPQHF. The J gene is TRBJ1-5, the V gene TRBV6-6; 8 bases map to TRBD1. With 6 bases clipped from V and 4 bases from J, the junction kept 2 bases outside the gene matches. Per germline, CDR1 MNHNY and CDR2 SVGAGI (reference sequence). The CDR3 runs to 13 residues.

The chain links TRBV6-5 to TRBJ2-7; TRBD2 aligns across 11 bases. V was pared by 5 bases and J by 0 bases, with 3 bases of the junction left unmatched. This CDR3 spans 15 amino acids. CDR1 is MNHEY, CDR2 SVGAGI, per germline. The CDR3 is CASSKTSGSSYEQYF. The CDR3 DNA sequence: TGTGCCAGCAGTAAAACTAGCGGGAGCTCCTACGAGCAGTACTTC.

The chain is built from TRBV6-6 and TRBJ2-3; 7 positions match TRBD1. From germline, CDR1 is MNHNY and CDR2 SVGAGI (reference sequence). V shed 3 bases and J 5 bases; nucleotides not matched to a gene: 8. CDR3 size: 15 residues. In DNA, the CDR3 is TGTGCCAGCAGTTATACACAGGGGAGAGGAGATACGCAGTATTTT. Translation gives CASSYTQGRGDTQYF.